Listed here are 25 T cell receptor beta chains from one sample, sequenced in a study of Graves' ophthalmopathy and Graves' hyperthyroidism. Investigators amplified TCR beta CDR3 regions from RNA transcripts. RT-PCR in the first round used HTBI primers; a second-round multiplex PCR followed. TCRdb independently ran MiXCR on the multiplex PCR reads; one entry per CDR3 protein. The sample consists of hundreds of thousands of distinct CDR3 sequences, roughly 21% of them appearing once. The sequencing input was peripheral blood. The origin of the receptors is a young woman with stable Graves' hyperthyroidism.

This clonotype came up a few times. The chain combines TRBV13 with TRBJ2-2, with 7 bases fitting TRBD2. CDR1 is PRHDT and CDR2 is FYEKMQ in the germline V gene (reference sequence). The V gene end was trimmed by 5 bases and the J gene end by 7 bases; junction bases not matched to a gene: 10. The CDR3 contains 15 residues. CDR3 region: CASSHGTTLGGELFF. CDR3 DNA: TGTGCCAGCAGCCACGGGACTACCCTCGGCGGGGAGCTGTTTTTT.

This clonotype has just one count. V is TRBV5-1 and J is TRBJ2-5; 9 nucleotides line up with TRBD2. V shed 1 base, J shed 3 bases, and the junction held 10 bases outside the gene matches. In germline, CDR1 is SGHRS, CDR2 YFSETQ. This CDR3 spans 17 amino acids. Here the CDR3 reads CASSLWLAGRSEETQYF. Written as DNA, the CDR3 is TGCGCCAGCAGCTTGTGGCTAGCGGGGAGGTCCGAAGAGACCCAGTACTTC.

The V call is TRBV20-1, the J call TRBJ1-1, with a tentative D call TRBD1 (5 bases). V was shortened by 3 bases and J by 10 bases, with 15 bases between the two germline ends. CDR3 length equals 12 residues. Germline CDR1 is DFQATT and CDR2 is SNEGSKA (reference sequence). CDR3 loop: CSASVRGVGAFF. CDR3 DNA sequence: TGCAGTGCTAGCGTTCGGGGCGTGGGAGCTTTCTTT.

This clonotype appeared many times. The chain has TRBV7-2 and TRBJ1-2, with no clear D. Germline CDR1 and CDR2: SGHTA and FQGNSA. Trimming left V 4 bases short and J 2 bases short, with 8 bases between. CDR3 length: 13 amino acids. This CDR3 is CASSSGSNYGYTF. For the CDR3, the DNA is TGTGCCAGCAGCTCCGGGTCCAACTATGGCTACACCTTC. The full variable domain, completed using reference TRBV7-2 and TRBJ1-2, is GAGVSQSPSNKVTEKGKDVELRCDPISGHTALYWYRQSLGQGLEFLIYFQGNSAPDKSGLPSDRFSAERTGGSVSTLTIQRTQQEDSAVYLCASSSGSNYGYTFGSGTRLTVV.

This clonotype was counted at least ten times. The CDR3 DNA follows: TGTGCCAGCAGTCGAAACGGGCTAGCGGTTGGAGATACGCAGTATTTT. As protein: CASSRNGLAVGDTQYF. The gene calls are TRBV6-1 and TRBJ2-3; 7 nucleotides line up with TRBD2. Unmatched junction bases numbered 13, after V lost 5 bases and J lost 5 bases. Germline V gene lookup returns CDR1 MNHNS and CDR2 SASEGT. The CDR3 loop spans 16 amino acids.

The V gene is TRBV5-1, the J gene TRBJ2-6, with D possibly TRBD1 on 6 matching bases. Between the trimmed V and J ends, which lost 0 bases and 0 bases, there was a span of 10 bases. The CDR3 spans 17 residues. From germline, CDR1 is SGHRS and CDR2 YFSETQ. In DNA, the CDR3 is TGCGCCAGCAGCTTGGGACAGGTTCACTCTGGGGCCAACGTCCTGACTTTC. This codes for CASSLGQVHSGANVLTF. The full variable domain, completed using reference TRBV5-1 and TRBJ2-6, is KAGVTQTPRYLIKTRGQQVTLSCSPISGHRSVSWYQQTPGQGLQFLFEYFSETQRNKGNFPGRFSGRQFSNSRSEMNVSTLELGDSALYLCASSLGQVHSGANVLTFGAGSRLTVL.

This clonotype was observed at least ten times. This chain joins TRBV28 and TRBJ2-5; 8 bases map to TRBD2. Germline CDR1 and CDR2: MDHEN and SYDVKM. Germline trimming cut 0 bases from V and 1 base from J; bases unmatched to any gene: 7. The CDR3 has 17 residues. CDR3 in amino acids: CASSLCWCGRTQETQYF. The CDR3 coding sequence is TGTGCCAGCAGTTTATGCTGGTGCGGGAGGACCCAAGAGACCCAGTACTTC.

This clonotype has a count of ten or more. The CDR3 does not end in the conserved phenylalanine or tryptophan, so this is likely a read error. CDR3 nucleotide sequence: TGCAGTGCTAGCCGAGCCGGGACAGTTACCTACGAGCAGTACATC. It codes for CSASRAGTVTYEQYI. The V call is TRBV20-1, the J call TRBJ2-7, with 7 bases that match TRBD1. V was clipped by 3 bases and J by 2 bases; unmatched bases: 10. The length of the CDR3 is 15 residues. Germline lookup yields CDR1 DFQATT and CDR2 SNEGSKA (reference sequence).

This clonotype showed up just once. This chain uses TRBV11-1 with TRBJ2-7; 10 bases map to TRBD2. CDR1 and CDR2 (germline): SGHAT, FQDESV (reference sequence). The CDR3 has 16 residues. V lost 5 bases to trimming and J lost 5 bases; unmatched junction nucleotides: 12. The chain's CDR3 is CASSIKPGLAYHEQYF. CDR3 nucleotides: TGTGCCAGCAGCATAAAGCCGGGACTAGCGTACCACGAGCAGTACTTC. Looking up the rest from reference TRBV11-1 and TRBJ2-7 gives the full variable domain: EAEVAQSPRYKITEKSQAVAFWCDPISGHATLYWYRQILGQGPELLVQFQDESVVDDSQLPKDRFSAERLKGVDSTLKIQPAELGDSAMYLCASSIKPGLAYHEQYFGPGTRLTVT.

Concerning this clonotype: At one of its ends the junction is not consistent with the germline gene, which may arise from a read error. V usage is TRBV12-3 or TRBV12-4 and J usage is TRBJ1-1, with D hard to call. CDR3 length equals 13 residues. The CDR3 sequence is CASSLVRETEAFF. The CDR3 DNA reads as TGCGCCAGCAGTTTGGTGAGGGAAACTGAAGCTTTCTTT.

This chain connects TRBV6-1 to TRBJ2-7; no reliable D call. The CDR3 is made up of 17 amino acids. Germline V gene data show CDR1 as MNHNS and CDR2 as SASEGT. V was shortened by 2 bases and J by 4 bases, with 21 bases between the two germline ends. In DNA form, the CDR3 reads TGTGCCAGCAGTGAATTAGGTGGGATAAAGATCGTTTACGAGCAGTACGTC. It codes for CASSELGGIKIVYEQYV.

The CDR3 loop is CSAGTDQHTSYEQYF. In nucleotides, the CDR3 is TGCAGTGCTGGGACGGATCAACACACTTCCTACGAGCAGTACTTC. This chain uses TRBV20-1 with TRBJ2-7; perhaps D is TRBD1 or TRBD2 (5 bases each). The CDR3 contains 15 residues. Trimming stripped 5 bases from V and 1 base from J, with 18 bases between. CDR1 and CDR2 from the germline V gene are DFQATT and SNEGSKA (reference sequence).

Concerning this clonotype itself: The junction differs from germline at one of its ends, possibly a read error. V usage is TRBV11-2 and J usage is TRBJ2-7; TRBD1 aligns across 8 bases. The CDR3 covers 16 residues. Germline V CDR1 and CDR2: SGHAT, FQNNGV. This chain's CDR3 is CASSQDRGLSSYDQYF. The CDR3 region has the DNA TGTGCCAGCAGCCAAGACAGGGGCCTCTCTTCCTACGATCAGTACTTC.

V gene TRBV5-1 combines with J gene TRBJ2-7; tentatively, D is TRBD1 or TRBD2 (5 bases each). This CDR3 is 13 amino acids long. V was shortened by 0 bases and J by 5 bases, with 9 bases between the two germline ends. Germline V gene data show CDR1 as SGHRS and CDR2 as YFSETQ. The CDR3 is CASSLERDHEQYF. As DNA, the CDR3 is TGCGCCAGCAGCTTGGAACGGGACCACGAGCAGTACTTC.

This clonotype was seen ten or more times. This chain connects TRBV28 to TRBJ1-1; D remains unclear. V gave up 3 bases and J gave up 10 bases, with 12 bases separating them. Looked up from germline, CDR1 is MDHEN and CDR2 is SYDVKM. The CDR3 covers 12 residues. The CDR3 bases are TGTGCCAGCAGTTTGCCCGCTGTTGGAGCTTTCTTT. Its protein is CASSLPAVGAFF.

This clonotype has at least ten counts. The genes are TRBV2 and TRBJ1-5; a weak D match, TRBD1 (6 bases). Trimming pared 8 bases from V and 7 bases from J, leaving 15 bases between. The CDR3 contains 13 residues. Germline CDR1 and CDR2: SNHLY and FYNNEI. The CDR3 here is CASGTGMGQPQHF. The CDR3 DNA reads TGTGCCAGCGGTACAGGGATGGGACAGCCCCAGCATTTT.

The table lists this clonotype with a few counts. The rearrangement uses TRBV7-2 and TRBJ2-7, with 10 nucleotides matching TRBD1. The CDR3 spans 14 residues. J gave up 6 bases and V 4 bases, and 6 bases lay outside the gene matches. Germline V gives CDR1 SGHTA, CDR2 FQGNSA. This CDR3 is CASSSGTGAGEQYF. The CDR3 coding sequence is TGTGCCAGCAGCTCCGGGACAGGGGCTGGCGAGCAGTACTTC. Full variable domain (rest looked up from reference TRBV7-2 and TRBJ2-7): GAGVSQSPSNKVTEKGKDVELRCDPISGHTALYWYRQSLGQGLEFLIYFQGNSAPDKSGLPSDRFSAERTGGSVSTLTIQRTQQEDSAVYLCASSSGTGAGEQYFGPGTRLTVT.

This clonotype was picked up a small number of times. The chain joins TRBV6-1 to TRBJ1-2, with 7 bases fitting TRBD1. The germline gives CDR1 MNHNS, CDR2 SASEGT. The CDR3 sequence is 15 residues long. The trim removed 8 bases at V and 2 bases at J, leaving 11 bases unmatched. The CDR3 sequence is CASASRTGGNYGYTF. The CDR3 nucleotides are TGTGCCAGCGCTTCCCGGACAGGCGGAAACTATGGCTACACCTTC.

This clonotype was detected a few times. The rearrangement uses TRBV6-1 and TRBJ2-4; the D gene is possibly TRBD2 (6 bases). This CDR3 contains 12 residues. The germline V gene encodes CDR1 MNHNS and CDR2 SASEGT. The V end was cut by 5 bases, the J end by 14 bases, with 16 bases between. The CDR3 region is CASSPPGGIKYF. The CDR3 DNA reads TGTGCCAGCAGTCCACCCGGGGGAATTAAGTACTTC.

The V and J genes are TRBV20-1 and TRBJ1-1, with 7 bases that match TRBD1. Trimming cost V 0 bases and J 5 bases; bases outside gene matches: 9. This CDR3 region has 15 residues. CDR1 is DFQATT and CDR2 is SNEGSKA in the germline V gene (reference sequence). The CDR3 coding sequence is TGCAGTGCTAGAGATTCGAGGGGGCGTGGTACTGAAGCTTTCTTT. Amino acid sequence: CSARDSRGRGTEAFF.

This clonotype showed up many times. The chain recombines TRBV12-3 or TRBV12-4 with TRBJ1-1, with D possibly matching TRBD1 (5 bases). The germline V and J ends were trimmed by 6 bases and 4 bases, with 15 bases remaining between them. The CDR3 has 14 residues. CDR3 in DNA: TGTGCCAGCAGCTTCGGGACGAAGAGCACTGAAGCTTTCTTT. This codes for CASSFGTKSTEAFF.

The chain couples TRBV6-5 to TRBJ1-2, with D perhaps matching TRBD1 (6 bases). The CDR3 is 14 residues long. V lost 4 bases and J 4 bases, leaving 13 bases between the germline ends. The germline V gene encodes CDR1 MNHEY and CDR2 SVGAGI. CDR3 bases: TGTGCCAGCAGTTCCTCACAGGGACGCTATGGCTACACCTTC. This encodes CASSSSQGRYGYTF.

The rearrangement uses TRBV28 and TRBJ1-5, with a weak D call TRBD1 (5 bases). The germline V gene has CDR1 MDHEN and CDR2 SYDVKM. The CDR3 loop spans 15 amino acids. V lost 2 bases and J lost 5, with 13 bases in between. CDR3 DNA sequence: TGTGCCAGCAGTTTAAGGGGCAGAGGGTATCAGCCCCAGCATTTT. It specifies CASSLRGRGYQPQHF.

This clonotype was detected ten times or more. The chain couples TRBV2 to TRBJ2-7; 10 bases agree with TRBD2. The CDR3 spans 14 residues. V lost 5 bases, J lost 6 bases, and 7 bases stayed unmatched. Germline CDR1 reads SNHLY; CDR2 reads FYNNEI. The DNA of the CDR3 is TGTGCCAGCAGTATAGGCCTAGCGGGAGCCGAGCAGTACTTC. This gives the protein CASSIGLAGAEQYF.

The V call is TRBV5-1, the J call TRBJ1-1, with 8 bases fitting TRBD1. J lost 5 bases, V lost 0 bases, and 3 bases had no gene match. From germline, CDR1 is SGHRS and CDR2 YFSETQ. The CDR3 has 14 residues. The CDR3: CASSLATGGTEAFF. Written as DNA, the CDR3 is TGCGCCAGCAGCTTGGCTACAGGGGGAACTGAAGCTTTCTTT.